Below, one T cell receptor beta chain is given with its context. Its antigen is not yet known. Base-call qualities are not available, and no considerably larger clone is one nucleotide away. These data belong to a study of blood T cells in healthy people across ages (dated by TCRdb to between 2015 and 2016). About the study as a whole: In model experiments, template switching captured about one uniquely barcoded TCR beta cDNA molecule for every two T cells. Four age groups were formed from the donors: young (average roughly 15 years), middle-aged (around 37), aged (roughly 56) and long-lived (82). The study analyzed two additional independent replicas of 1 million unique cDNA reads from the same blood draw for two donors, one aged 18 to 30 and one aged 80 or older. Using deep sequencing normalized with unique cDNA molecular identifiers, the study measured how TCR beta repertoire diversity changes with age. To avoid experimental bias, donors of different ages were spread randomly across the sequencing lanes.

Systemically healthy Caucasian individuals from Russia, some 40 in total and aged roughly 6 to 100 years, were included as donors. Each donor gave roughly 9 milliliters of peripheral blood, drawn into EDTA-treated Vacutainer tubes. Ficoll-Paque density-gradient centrifugation was used to isolate PBMCs, with at least 7 million per sample. Trizol reagent was used to extract total RNA from PBMCs, with at least 6 micrograms per sample. For every donor, flow cytometry on a PBMC aliquot measured the percentage of naive CD45RAhigh/CD27high T cells. Library preparation was by 5' RACE. The sample was run on an Illumina HiSeq 2500. A second roughly 7 to 11 cycle PCR used a sample-barcoded 5' primer and a J-beta primer mix. A unique molecular identifier was introduced onto each TCR beta cDNA molecule by a template-switch 5' adaptor carrying 12 random nucleotides. At least 3 million CDR3-containing paired-end reads were obtained from each sample. The Mint cDNA synthesis kit, primed by a TRBC-specific oligonucleotide, was used to synthesize first-strand cDNA from all RNA. Following uracil-DNA glycosylase treatment, all cDNA underwent a first 18-cycle PCR with the universal primers M1SS and BC2_uni_R. On the study's bioinformatics: Normalization of each sample was performed by random selection of 1 million high-quality reads, each carrying a distinct molecular identifier. Instead of being binned into consensus sequences, reads that shared molecular identifiers were thrown out. MiTCR, with a Q25 quality threshold and the strictest error-elimination algorithm, was used for CDR3 identification, clonotype clustering and error correction. A nonparametric unseen species model using Euler transformation provided a lower-bound estimate of total TCR beta diversity. TCRdb reprocessing: public reads trimmed at Q25 with fastp, clones called with MiXCR, in-frame beta chains kept. For every CDR3 protein sequence, its rows merge into one entry that carries the most common genes and DNA. The V and J calls and clone size are TCRdb's, not the authors'. The sample records about a million distinct CDR3 sequences, around 54% of which are singletons. Roughly 23% of the sample comes from the top ten.

Results the study describes overall, beyond this receptor: As age increased, observed TCR beta diversity per million T cells dropped in a roughly linear way, and a significant reduction was already evident by age about 40. Estimates of total diversity based on one million sequenced T cells were considered lower bounds and underestimates. The CMV infection status of donors was not known, potentially confounding age-related changes in expanded clonotypes. Because profiling used bulk unsorted PBMCs, naive and antigen-experienced compartments could not be compared conclusively. Compared with the aged group, the long-lived group had more naive CD4+ T cells, fewer expanded clones and increased TCR diversity, suggesting age selection. The percentage of naive T cells measured by flow cytometry correlated strongly with observed TCR beta diversity.

V has 5 bases trimmed and J has 6 bases trimmed; junction bases matching no gene number 3. The CDR3 runs 15 amino acids, cysteine and phenylalanine included. Only the CDR3 region is kept as DNA, spanning 45 bases read in frame from base 1. For CDR1 and CDR2, the germline V gene lists LGHNA and YNFKEQ. The clonotype originates from a woman aged 55-69 years in good health. Source material: blood. The chain employs TRBV4-2 and TRBJ2-2; TRBD2 agrees with 13 junctional bases. The bases read TGTGCCAGCAGCTGGACTAGCGGGAGCTCCGGGGAGCTGTTTTTT. Its protein is CASSWTSGSSGELFF.